The 30 T cell receptor beta chains reported below all come from one sample, sequenced in a study of vaccination effects on CD4 cells after COVID-19. Clones were read by immunoSEQ multiplex PCR, and TCRdb kept only the in-frame ones, dropping some. The sample comprises approximately 83,000 clones, around 77% of which are singletons, and more than 1% rests with the top ten. Antigen-specific CD4+ T cells were expanded with viral peptide pools in the ViraFEST assay before sequencing. Culture lasted about ten days before CD4+ T cell isolation. Participants completed two doses of the BNT162b2 or mRNA-1273 vaccine. Their antigen targets remain unknown. Sequenced here: CD4+ T cells from PBMCs cultured with HCoV-OC43 spike peptides, sampled after COVID-19 vaccination. As for subset: HCoV-OC43 spike overlapping peptide pool stimulation. All receptors derive from a human donor who received a COVID-19 vaccine.

V usage is TRBV3-1 (or the pseudogene TRBV3-2) and J usage is TRBJ2-7, with D possibly being TRBD1 (6 bases). V was shortened by 9 bases and J by 3 bases, with 9 bases between the two germline ends. The CDR3 is made up of 11 amino acids. Germline CDR1 and CDR2: LGHDT and YNNKEL (reference sequence). CDR3 in amino acids: CARTGLYEQYV. CDR3 DNA: TGTGCCAGAACAGGGCTCTACGAGCAGTACGTC.

V usage is TRBV6-5 and J usage is TRBJ1-6; 10 bases agree with TRBD1. Germline V gives CDR1 MNHEY, CDR2 SVGAGI. There are 15 residues in the CDR3. J was trimmed by 9 bases and V by 6 bases; bases with no gene match: 8. The CDR3 nucleotides read TGTGCCAGCAGATCTGCCGGGGACAGGGGTTCACCCCTCCACTTT. It is translated as CASRSAGDRGSPLHF.

The chain has TRBV9 and TRBJ1-4; 8 bases match TRBD1. CDR1 is SGDLS, CDR2 YYNGEE, per germline. Trimming took 4 bases from V and 5 from J; bases not matched to a gene: 7. This CDR3 comprises 15 residues. DNA for the CDR3: TGTGCCAGCAGCCCTTGGACAGGGCGAAATGAAAAACTGTTTTTT. This encodes CASSPWTGRNEKLFF.

The chain uses TRBV5-1 and TRBJ2-2; 7 bases align to TRBD2. Germline V gene lookup returns CDR1 SGHRS and CDR2 YFSETQ. The CDR3 is made up of 16 amino acids. The ends lost 4 bases at V and 1 base at J; junction bases unmatched: 7. As DNA, the CDR3 is TGCGCCAGCAGCAAACCAGGGAGGGAGAACACCGGGGAGCTGTTTTTT. Translated, it gives CASSKPGRENTGELFF.

V gene TRBV28 combines with J gene TRBJ2-6; 7 nucleotides align to TRBD1. V shed 6 bases, J shed 2 bases, and the junction held 10 bases outside the gene matches. Per the germline V gene, CDR1 is MDHEN and CDR2 is SYDVKM. CDR3 length equals 17 residues. Written as DNA, the CDR3 is TGTGCCAGCAGCCCCCCGACAGGGATGGCTGGGGCCAACGTCCTGACTTTC. Protein: CASSPPTGMAGANVLTF.

This rearrangement joins TRBV7-3 to TRBJ2-5; D is unresolved. Germline V gene sequence: CDR1 SGHTA, CDR2 FQGTGA. V gave up 6 bases and J gave up 5 bases, with 13 bases separating them. The CDR3 spans 13 residues. Written as DNA, the CDR3 is TGTGCCAGCAGTAACAGTCTGGGGGAGACCCAGTACTTC. Residues: CASSNSLGETQYF. Using reference TRBV7-3 and TRBJ2-5 for the parts outside the CDR3, the full variable domain is GAGVSQTPSNKVTEKGKYVELRCDPISGHTALYWYRQSLGQGPEFLIYFQGTGAADDSGLPNDRFFAVRPEGSVSTLKIQRTERGDSAVYLCASSNSLGETQYFGPGTRLLVL.

A few counts support this clone. The chain carries TRBV11-2 and TRBJ2-1; D perhaps matches TRBD1 (6 bases). The CDR3 covers 19 residues. The V end lost 5 bases, the J end lost 11 bases, and 34 bases lay between the germline ends. Germline V gene data show CDR1 as SGHAT and CDR2 as FQNNGV. CDR3 sequence: CASSPSNRGRTQQQGKQFF. The CDR3 nucleotides read TGTGCCAGCAGCCCCAGCAATAGGGGGAGAACGCAGCAGCAGGGAAAGCAGTTCTTC. The complete variable domain, with remaining parts taken from reference TRBV11-2 and TRBJ2-1, reads EAGVAQSPRYKIIEKRQSVAFWCNPISGHATLYWYQQILGQGPKLLIQFQNNGVVDDSQLPKDRFSAERLKGVDSTLKIQPAKLEDSAVYLCASSPSNRGRTQQQGKQFFGPGTRLTVL.

J is TRBJ2-5 and V is TRBV24-1; 7 positions agree with TRBD2. From germline, CDR1 is KGHDR and CDR2 SFDVKD. The CDR3 runs to 13 residues. Germline trimming cut 5 bases from V and 5 bases from J; bases unmatched to any gene: 4. The CDR3 loop is CATSGAGGETQYF. CDR3 DNA: TGTGCCACCAGTGGGGCCGGGGGGGAGACCCAGTACTTC.

This clone was counted once. The rearrangement uses TRBV28 and TRBJ1-2, with D possibly matching TRBD1 (5 bases). Germline V gene data show CDR1 as MDHEN and CDR2 as SYDVKM. CDR3 length: 13 residues. V was cut by 10 bases and J by 5 bases, with 17 bases left in between. This CDR3 reads CATQTGRPYGYTF. CDR3 nucleotides: TGTGCCACCCAAACGGGGCGGCCATATGGCTACACCTTC.

The chain recombines TRBV5-1 with TRBJ2-3, with D possibly called TRBD1 or TRBD2 (6 bases each). From germline, CDR1 is SGHRS and CDR2 YFSETQ. Trimming took off 4 bases at V and 4 bases at J, with 16 bases between the two ends. CDR3 length: 15 residues. CDR3 sequence (DNA): TGCGCCAGCAGCCTGCGGGGCAGGGGCCCAGATACGCAGTATTTT. Its translation: CASSLRGRGPDTQYF.

The V and J genes are TRBV18 and TRBJ1-1; 7 bases fit TRBD1. Trimming at V came to 4 bases and at J to 1 base, leaving 0 bases not matched to a gene. This CDR3 region has 13 residues. Germline-derived CDR1 and CDR2 are KGHSH and LQKENI. The CDR3 is CASSRDRNTEAFF. CDR3 nucleotides: TGTGCCAGCTCACGGGACAGGAACACTGAAGCTTTCTTT.

This clone showed up just a few times. This chain connects TRBV7-2 to TRBJ2-5; D is undetermined. Germline V gene data show CDR1 as SGHTA and CDR2 as FQGNSA. CDR3 size: 14 residues. Trimming removed 3 bases from V and 1 base from J, with 9 bases in between. CDR3 DNA: TGTGCCAGCAGCTTTTGGGGTACCCAAGAGACCCAGTACTTC. Translating it yields CASSFWGTQETQYF.

This clone was seen a few times. This sequence joins TRBV5-1 and TRBJ1-6; possibly TRBD1 for D (5 bases). Germline values: CDR1 SGHRS, CDR2 YFSETQ. The CDR3 has 14 residues. Trimming stripped 0 bases from V and 7 bases from J, with 8 bases between. The CDR3 DNA reads TGCGCCAGCAGCTTGGCCGACAGCAATTCACCCCTCCACTTT. It translates to CASSLADSNSPLHF.

The genes are TRBV10-1 and TRBJ2-5; TRBD1 agrees at 8 bases. Germline CDR1 reads WNHNN; CDR2 reads SYGVQD (reference sequence). Losses at the gene ends were 5 bases for V and 5 bases for J; bases not matched to a gene: 10. The CDR3 totals 15 residues. CDR3 amino acids: CASSTGQGPGETQYF. CDR3 nucleotides: TGCGCCAGCAGTACCGGACAGGGCCCTGGGGAGACCCAGTACTTC.

Worth noting for this clone: The same CDR3 is also encoded by other DNA sequences in this sample. The chain links TRBV5-1 to TRBJ1-3; D gene ambiguous. Deletions cut 0 bases from V and 0 bases from J, with 7 bases between. CDR1 and CDR2 from the germline V gene are SGHRS and YFSETQ. The CDR3 is 15 amino acids. For the CDR3, the DNA is TGCGCCAGCAGCTTGGACAGTTACTCTGGAAACACCATATATTTT. Protein: CASSLDSYSGNTIYF.

The V gene is TRBV7-2, the J gene TRBJ2-3, with D unclear. Germline CDR1 and CDR2: SGHTA and FQGNSA. V lost 0 bases to trimming and J lost 7 bases, with 5 bases between them. The CDR3 is made up of 12 amino acids. CDR3 nucleotides: TGTGCCAGCAGCTTAGCGGTTTATACGCAGTATTTT. Translated: CASSLAVYTQYF.

The chain joins TRBV25-1 to TRBJ1-6, with TRBD1 matching over 9 bases. The germline V gene has CDR1 MGHDK and CDR2 SYGVNS. This CDR3 contains 15 residues. The junction had 4 bases not matched to a gene; V was cut back by 4 bases and J by 6 bases. CDR3 sequence: CASSGPGQGNSPLHF. CDR3 nucleotides: TGTGCCAGCAGTGGACCGGGACAGGGTAATTCACCCCTCCACTTT.

The chain links TRBV2 to TRBJ1-5; maybe TRBD1 (5 bases). The germline CDR1 and CDR2 sequences are SNHLY and FYNNEI. The CDR3 loop spans 15 amino acids. V dropped 5 bases and J dropped 3 bases, with 14 bases sitting between them. CDR3 in amino acids: CASSSAGGYNQPQHF. In nucleotides, the CDR3 is TGTGCCAGCAGTTCGGCCGGGGGATACAATCAGCCCCAGCATTTT.

The chain has TRBV27 and TRBJ1-1, with 7 bases fitting TRBD1. CDR3 length: 13 residues. Germline-derived CDR1 and CDR2 are MNHEY and SMNVEV (reference sequence). V shed 5 bases, J shed 9 bases, and the junction held 9 bases outside the gene matches. CDR3 loop: CASSRRDSAQAFF. In DNA form, the CDR3 reads TGTGCCAGCAGTCGCCGGGACAGCGCCCAAGCTTTCTTT.

The count of this clone is one. The V call is TRBV7-2, the J call TRBJ1-4; no definite D call. Germline V lookup: CDR1 SGHTA, CDR2 FQGNSA. The CDR3 spans 15 residues. Trimming took 0 bases from V and 3 from J, leaving 8 bases between them. The CDR3 sequence is CASSLALVSNEKLFF. The CDR3 DNA reads as TGTGCCAGCAGCTTAGCGCTTGTATCTAATGAAAAACTGTTTTTT.

This chain uses TRBV28 with TRBJ2-5, with a tentative D call TRBD2 (5 bases). V lost 2 bases, J lost 5 bases, and 15 bases lay in between. CDR1 and CDR2 from the germline V gene are MDHEN and SYDVKM. The CDR3 covers 15 residues. The chain's CDR3 is CASSLGLQLVETQYF. In nucleotides, the CDR3 is TGTGCCAGCAGTTTAGGACTGCAACTTGTGGAGACCCAGTACTTC. Full variable domain (outside the CDR3, taken from reference TRBV28 and TRBJ2-5): DVKVTQSSRYLVKRTGEKVFLECVQDMDHENMFWYRQDPGLGLRLIYFSYDVKMKEKGDIPEGYSVSREKKERFSLILESASTNQTSMYLCASSLGLQLVETQYFGPGTRLLVL.

This clone was seen once. The V gene is TRBV10-1, the J gene TRBJ2-2, with D uncertain. This CDR3 region has 13 residues. Germline-derived CDR1 and CDR2 are WNHNN and SYGVQD (reference sequence). The ends were cut back, 6 bases at V and 0 bases at J, with 5 bases in the middle. The CDR3: CASRGTNTGELFF. CDR3 sequence (DNA): TGCGCCAGCAGGGGGACGAACACCGGGGAGCTGTTTTTT.

This CDR3 is CASSLEGGGGKNIQYF. For the CDR3, the DNA is TGCGCCAGCAGCTTGGAGGGCGGCGGGGGCAAAAACATTCAGTACTTC. The chain uses TRBV5-1 and TRBJ2-4; 7 bases fit TRBD2. Germline V CDR1 and CDR2: SGHRS, YFSETQ. The length of the CDR3 is 16 residues. The V gene end was trimmed by 0 bases and the J gene end by 3 bases; junction bases not matched to a gene: 6.

The rearrangement joins TRBV18 to TRBJ1-5; no reliable D call. The CDR3 sequence is 13 residues long. The V and J ends lost 2 bases and 1 base respectively, with 3 bases between them. The germline V gene has CDR1 KGHSH and CDR2 LQKENI. The CDR3 loop is CASSPDSNQPQHF. The CDR3, as DNA: TGTGCCAGCTCACCAGACAGCAATCAGCCCCAGCATTTT.

The chain joins TRBV6-5 to TRBJ2-5; unclear D gene. With 6 bases removed from V and 3 bases from J, the gap between germline ends came to 17 bases. The germline V gene has CDR1 MNHEY and CDR2 SVGAGI. The CDR3 runs 15 residues. The CDR3 sequence is CASSSMETLKETQYF. CDR3 nucleotides: TGTGCCAGCAGCTCGATGGAGACGCTGAAAGAGACCCAGTACTTC.

This rearrangement joins TRBV3-1 (or the pseudogene TRBV3-2) to TRBJ2-3, with D perhaps matching TRBD2 (6 bases). Germline CDR1 LGHDT, CDR2 YNNKEL (reference sequence). The CDR3 length is 14 residues. V dropped 4 bases and J dropped 3 bases, with 11 bases sitting between them. The CDR3: CASSRGGETDTQYF. The CDR3 region has the DNA TGTGCCAGCAGCCGAGGAGGGGAAACAGATACGCAGTATTTT.

J is TRBJ1-2 and V is TRBV7-2; possible D gene TRBD1, 6 bases. Trimming took off 5 bases at V and 8 bases at J, with 21 bases between the two ends. Looked up from germline, CDR1 is SGHTA and CDR2 is FQGNSA. The CDR3 length is 15 residues. CDR3 in DNA: TGTGCCAGCAGCCTCAACCCCCGGAGGGGGGAAGGCTACACCTTC. Translating gives CASSLNPRRGEGYTF.

The rearrangement uses TRBV10-3 and TRBJ2-4; 9 nucleotides align to TRBD1. Germline V gene lookup returns CDR1 ENHRY and CDR2 SYGVKD. With 2 bases clipped from V and 3 bases from J, the junction kept 8 bases outside the gene matches. CDR3 length: 17 amino acids. CDR3 in amino acids: CAISEVGQGEGKNIQYF. The CDR3 DNA is TGTGCCATCAGTGAGGTGGGACAGGGAGAAGGCAAAAACATTCAGTACTTC.

This chain links TRBV7-2 with TRBJ1-5; weak D call: TRBD1 (5 bases). The CDR3 runs 14 residues. Germline assignment: CDR1 SGHTA and CDR2 FQGNSA. Trimming took 3 bases from V and 11 from J, leaving 17 bases between them. The CDR3 protein is CASSLGQGGWAQHF. The DNA of the CDR3 is TGTGCCAGCAGCTTGGGGCAGGGTGGGTGGGCCCAGCATTTT. The full variable domain, in which reference TRBV7-2 and TRBJ1-5 provide the parts outside the CDR3, is GAGVSQSPSNKVTEKGKDVELRCDPISGHTALYWYRQSLGQGLEFLIYFQGNSAPDKSGLPSDRFSAERTGGSVSTLTIQRTQQEDSAVYLCASSLGQGGWAQHFGDGTRLSIL.

The V gene is TRBV7-3, the J gene TRBJ2-3; 9 bases are shared with TRBD1. CDR3 length equals 15 residues. The V gene end was trimmed by 2 bases and the J gene end by 4 bases; junction bases not matched to a gene: 4. Germline V gene data show CDR1 as SGHTA and CDR2 as FQGTGA. CDR3 DNA sequence: TGTGCCAGCAGCTTAGGGGACAGGGAGTCAGATACGCAGTATTTT. Residues: CASSLGDRESDTQYF.